This T cell receptor beta chain emerged from a study of tumor-infiltrating lymphocytes in primary liver carcinoma. About the research overall: Tumors were staged T1-T3 N0M0 and measured about 4.2 to 10 cm across. Study-wide results and caveats: Significantly larger top-250-clone fractions were found in tumors than in blood (p = 0.039). Tumor-adjacent and tumor-blood pairs shared less of their repertoires than tumor region pairs shared.

Alongside blood RNA obtained from unsorted whole blood, germline DNA was also extracted. Sampling before surgery obtained roughly 3.8 milliliters of peripheral blood. This clonotype was counted ten times or more. Its matching antigen is unknown. V was trimmed by 5 bases and J by 0 bases, leaving 14 bases between them. This CDR3 has 16 residues. Per germline, CDR1 MNHNY and CDR2 SVGAGI (reference sequence). Using a constant-region primer together with ProtoScript II reverse transcriptase, TCR beta cDNA was made from roughly 500 ng of total RNA. Slightly modified ARM-PCR with three nested multiplex PCR rounds yielded TCR beta libraries. For approximately 10 cycles apiece, the opening two PCR rounds ran with TRBV1-TRBV30 forward primers and a C-beta reverse primer. One entry per CDR3 protein, called by TCRdb with MiXCR from the multiplex PCR reads. The data show 250,000 to 350,000 distinct CDR3 sequences, with roughly 60% seen just once and over 15% held by the top ten.

The chain is built from TRBV6-6 and TRBJ2-4; no clear D. This receptor was obtained from a woman in her thirties with primary liver carcinoma and hepatitis B virus infection. Sequenced sample: peripheral blood. The CDR3 nucleotides are TGTGCCAGCAGTCCTGTGGGTCCCCTAGCCAAAAACATTCAGTACTTC. Translating it yields CASSPVGPLAKNIQYF.